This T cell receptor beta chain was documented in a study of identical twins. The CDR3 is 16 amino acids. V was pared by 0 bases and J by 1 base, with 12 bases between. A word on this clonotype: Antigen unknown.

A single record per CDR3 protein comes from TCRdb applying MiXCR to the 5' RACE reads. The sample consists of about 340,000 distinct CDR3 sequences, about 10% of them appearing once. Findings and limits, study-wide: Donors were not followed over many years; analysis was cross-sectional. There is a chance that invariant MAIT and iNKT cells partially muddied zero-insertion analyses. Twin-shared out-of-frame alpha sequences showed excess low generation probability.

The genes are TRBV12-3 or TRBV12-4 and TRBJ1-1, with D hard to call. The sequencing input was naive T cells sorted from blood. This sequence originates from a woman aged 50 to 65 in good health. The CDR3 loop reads CASSLAKPLGNTEAFF. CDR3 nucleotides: TGTGCCAGCAGTTTAGCGAAACCCCTGGGGAACACTGAAGCTTTCTTT.